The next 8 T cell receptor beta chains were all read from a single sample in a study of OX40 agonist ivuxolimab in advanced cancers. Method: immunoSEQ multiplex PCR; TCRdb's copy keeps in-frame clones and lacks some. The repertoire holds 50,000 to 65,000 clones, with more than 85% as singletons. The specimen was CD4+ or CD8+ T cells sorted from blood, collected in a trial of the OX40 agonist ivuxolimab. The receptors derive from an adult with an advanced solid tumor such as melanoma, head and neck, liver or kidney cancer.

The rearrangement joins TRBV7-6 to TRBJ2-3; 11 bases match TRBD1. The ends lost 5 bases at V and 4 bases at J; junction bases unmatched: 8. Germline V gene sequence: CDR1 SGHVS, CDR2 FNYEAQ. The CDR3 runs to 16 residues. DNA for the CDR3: TGTGCCAGCAGCACGAGGACAGGGGGCGTAGCAGATACGCAGTATTTT. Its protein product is CASSTRTGGVADTQYF.

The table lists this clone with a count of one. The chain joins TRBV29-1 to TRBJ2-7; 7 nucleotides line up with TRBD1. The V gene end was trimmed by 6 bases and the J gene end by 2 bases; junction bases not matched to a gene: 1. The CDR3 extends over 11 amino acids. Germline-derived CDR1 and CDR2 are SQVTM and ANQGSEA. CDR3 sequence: CSVGTAYEQYF. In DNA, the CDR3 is TGCAGCGTGGGGACAGCCTACGAGCAGTACTTC.

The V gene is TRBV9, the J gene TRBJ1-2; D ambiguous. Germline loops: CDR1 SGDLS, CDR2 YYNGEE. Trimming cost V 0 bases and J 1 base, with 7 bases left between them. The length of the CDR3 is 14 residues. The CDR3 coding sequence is TGTGCCAGCAGCGTAGTTGACGGTAACTATGGCTACACCTTC. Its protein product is CASSVVDGNYGYTF.

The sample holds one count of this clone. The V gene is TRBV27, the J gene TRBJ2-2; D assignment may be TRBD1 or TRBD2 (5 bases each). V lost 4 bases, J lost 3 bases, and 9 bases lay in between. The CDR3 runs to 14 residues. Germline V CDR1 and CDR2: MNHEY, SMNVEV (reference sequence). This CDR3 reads CASSWGTDTGELFF. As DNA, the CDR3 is TGTGCCAGCAGTTGGGGGACGGACACCGGGGAGCTGTTTTTT.

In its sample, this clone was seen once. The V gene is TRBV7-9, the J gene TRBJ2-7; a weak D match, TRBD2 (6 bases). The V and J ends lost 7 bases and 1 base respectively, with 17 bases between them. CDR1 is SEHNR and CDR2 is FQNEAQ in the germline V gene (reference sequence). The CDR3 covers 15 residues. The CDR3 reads CASILSTGVSYEQYF. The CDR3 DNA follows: TGTGCCAGCATCCTGAGCACGGGGGTTTCCTACGAGCAGTACTTC. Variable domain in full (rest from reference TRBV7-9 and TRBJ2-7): DTGVSQNPRHKITKRGQNVTFRCDPISEHNRLYWYRQTLGQGPEFLTYFQNEAQLEKSRLLSDRFSAERPKGSFSTLEIQRTEQGDSAMYLCASILSTGVSYEQYFGPGTRLTVT.

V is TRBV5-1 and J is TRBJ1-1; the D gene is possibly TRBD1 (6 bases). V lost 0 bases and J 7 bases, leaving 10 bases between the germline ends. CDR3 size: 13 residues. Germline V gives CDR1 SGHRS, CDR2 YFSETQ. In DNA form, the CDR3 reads TGCGCCAGCAGCTTGGAAGAGGGGGGTGAAGCTTTCTTT. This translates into CASSLEEGGEAFF.

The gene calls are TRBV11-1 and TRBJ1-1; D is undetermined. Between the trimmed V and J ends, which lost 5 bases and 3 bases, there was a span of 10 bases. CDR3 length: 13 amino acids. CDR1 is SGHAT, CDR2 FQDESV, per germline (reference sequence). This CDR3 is CASSVSGHTEAFF. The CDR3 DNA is TGTGCCAGCAGCGTATCGGGCCACACTGAAGCTTTCTTT.

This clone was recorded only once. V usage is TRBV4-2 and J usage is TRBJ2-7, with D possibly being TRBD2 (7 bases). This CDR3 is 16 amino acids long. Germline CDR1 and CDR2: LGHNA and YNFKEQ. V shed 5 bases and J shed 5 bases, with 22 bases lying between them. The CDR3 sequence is CASSLGGGGLTDEQYF. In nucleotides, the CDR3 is TGTGCCAGCAGCTTGGGCGGGGGCGGGCTAACAGACGAGCAGTACTTC.